These 32 T cell receptor beta chains were sequenced from one sample in a study of blood T cell repertoires in COVID-19. Libraries were prepared by immunoSEQ multiplex PCR; TCRdb keeps only in-frame clonotypes and omits some of them. Of over 250,000 clones listed, more than 85% were seen once; the top ten hold approximately 2.6%. The sample was peripheral blood. The source of these receptors is a person aged 18-30 years with COVID-19, enrolled during active disease.

This chain links TRBV3-1 (or the pseudogene TRBV3-2) with TRBJ1-1; no definite D call. Germline lookup yields CDR1 LGHDT and CDR2 YNNKEL (reference sequence). The CDR3 sequence is 13 residues long. The V end was cut by 2 bases, the J end by 2 bases, with 6 bases between. The CDR3 region is CASSQSSNTEAFF. CDR3 in DNA: TGTGCCAGCAGCCAAAGCTCCAACACTGAAGCTTTCTTT.

J is TRBJ2-2 and V is TRBV5-1; 10 bases fit TRBD1. The germline V gene encodes CDR1 SGHRS and CDR2 YFSETQ. This CDR3 has 15 amino acids. V shed 7 bases and J 7 bases; nucleotides not matched to a gene: 10. CDR3 DNA: TGCGCCAGCTCGATCGGGGACAGGGGTGACGGGGAGCTGTTTTTT. Protein: CASSIGDRGDGELFF.

J is TRBJ1-1 and V is TRBV6-6, with D unclear. Germline V gives CDR1 MNHNY, CDR2 SVGAGI (reference sequence). CDR3 length: 13 residues. V was trimmed by 4 bases and J by 1 base, leaving 7 bases between them. CDR3 amino acids: CASSSSQNTEAFF. In DNA, the CDR3 is TGTGCCAGCAGTTCAAGCCAGAACACTGAAGCTTTCTTT.

This rearrangement joins TRBV19 to TRBJ2-7; 7 bases map to TRBD1. The V and J ends lost 3 bases and 7 bases, in that order; junction bases with no gene match: 6. CDR1 LNHDA and CDR2 SQIVND come from the germline V gene (reference sequence). The CDR3 consists of 13 residues. The CDR3 here is CASSIPETGEQYF. The CDR3 region has the DNA TGTGCCAGTAGTATTCCGGAGACAGGGGAGCAGTACTTC.

This rearrangement joins TRBV25-1 to TRBJ1-4; possibly TRBD1 for D (6 bases). CDR1 MGHDK and CDR2 SYGVNS come from the germline V gene. This CDR3 comprises 14 residues. Deletions cut 1 base from V and 8 bases from J, with 11 bases between. The CDR3 sequence: CASSESNTGEKLFF. As DNA, the CDR3 is TGTGCCAGCAGTGAATCCAATACAGGGGAAAAACTGTTTTTT.

The rearrangement links TRBV5-1 to TRBJ2-1; D remains unclear. CDR3 length: 14 amino acids. Germline-derived CDR1 and CDR2 are SGHRS and YFSETQ. The germline V and J ends were trimmed by 0 bases and 5 bases, with 9 bases remaining between them. In DNA form, the CDR3 reads TGCGCCAGCAGCTTGGTCGCATCAGACAATGAGCAGTTCTTC. It yields the protein CASSLVASDNEQFF.

This sequence joins TRBV2 and TRBJ1-1, with unresolved D. The CDR3 has 13 amino acids. Germline CDR1 and CDR2: SNHLY and FYNNEI. V dropped 2 bases and J dropped 1 base, with 5 bases sitting between them. This CDR3 is CASSEWQNTEAFF. Here the CDR3 DNA reads TGTGCCAGCAGTGAATGGCAGAACACTGAAGCTTTCTTT.

This chain connects TRBV6-6 to TRBJ1-2; D ambiguous. The V end was cut by 0 bases, the J end by 1 base, with 12 bases between. This CDR3 has 16 residues. Germline V gene sequence: CDR1 MNHNY, CDR2 SVGAGI (reference sequence). The CDR3 DNA follows: TGTGCCAGCAGTTACTCGAAACGGGGTAATAACTATGGCTACACCTTC. Translated: CASSYSKRGNNYGYTF.

This clone has just a few counts. The CDR3 nucleotides are TGTGCCAGCAGCCCAGGACAGGGAGGGTATAATTCACCCCTCCACTTT. This gives the protein CASSPGQGGYNSPLHF. The rearrangement uses TRBV13 and TRBJ1-6; 8 nucleotides match TRBD1. This CDR3 contains 16 residues. J was trimmed by 4 bases and V by 5 bases; bases with no gene match: 7. Germline V gene lookup returns CDR1 PRHDT and CDR2 FYEKMQ (reference sequence).

This chain links TRBV4-1 with TRBJ2-1; TRBD2 is a possible D gene (6 bases). V was pared by 0 bases and J by 6 bases, with 12 bases between. This CDR3 region has 15 residues. The germline CDR1 and CDR2 sequences are MGHRA and YSYEKL. The CDR3 DNA sequence: TGCGCCAGCAGCCAAGAGGGACTTACCTCCAATGAGCAGTTCTTC. Translation: CASSQEGLTSNEQFF.

The V call is TRBV7-9, the J call TRBJ2-1; 7 bases map to TRBD2. The CDR3 is made up of 15 amino acids. Germline V gene lookup returns CDR1 SEHNR and CDR2 FQNEAQ (reference sequence). V gave up 1 base and J gave up 6 bases; unmatched junction bases: 6. CDR3 amino acids: CASSLVGLVPNEQFF. CDR3 DNA sequence: TGTGCCAGCAGCTTAGTCGGACTAGTGCCCAATGAGCAGTTCTTC.

This clone was observed a few times. The chain uses TRBV6-5 and TRBJ2-5; TRBD1 matches 7 bases. Losses at the gene ends were 2 bases for V and 3 bases for J; bases not matched to a gene: 6. Germline CDR1 MNHEY, CDR2 SVGAGI. This CDR3 comprises 15 residues. The CDR3 reads CASSYPDDREETQYF. CDR3 coding DNA: TGTGCCAGCAGTTACCCCGACGACAGGGAAGAGACCCAGTACTTC.

This chain links TRBV10-3 with TRBJ2-2; TRBD2 matches at 7 bases. The CDR3 loop spans 14 amino acids. Germline V gives CDR1 ENHRY, CDR2 SYGVKD. The ends lost 4 bases at V and 5 bases at J; junction bases unmatched: 4. CDR3 in DNA: TGTGCCATCAGTGGGCGGGAGAAGACCGGGGAGCTGTTTTTT. Protein product: CAISGREKTGELFF.

In DNA, the CDR3 is TGTGCCAGCAGTGGTGAGGGCAGGCCCAATGAGCAGTTCTTC. It translates to CASSGEGRPNEQFF. This sequence joins TRBV2 and TRBJ2-1, with D possibly matching TRBD2 (5 bases). Germline CDR1 and CDR2: SNHLY and FYNNEI. V was trimmed by 4 bases and J by 6 bases, leaving 13 bases between them. CDR3 length: 14 residues.

This rearrangement joins TRBV3-1 (or the pseudogene TRBV3-2) to TRBJ1-4; possible D gene TRBD1, 6 bases. Germline assignment: CDR1 LGHDT and CDR2 YNNKEL (reference sequence). Trimming shortened V by 4 bases and J by 8 bases, and 14 bases separated the two germline ends. This CDR3 comprises 14 residues. Written as DNA, the CDR3 is TGTGCCAGCAGCCGAGAGGGGGAGGGGGAAAAACTGTTTTTT. Translating it yields CASSREGEGEKLFF.

The chain joins TRBV15 to TRBJ1-5; tentatively, D is TRBD1 (6 bases). Trimming removed 7 bases from V and 3 bases from J, with 13 bases in between. This CDR3 comprises 14 residues. Looked up from germline, CDR1 is LNHNV and CDR2 is YYDKDF (reference sequence). CDR3 sequence: CATNSGQNNQPQHF. The CDR3 coding sequence is TGTGCCACCAACTCAGGACAGAACAATCAGCCCCAGCATTTT.

This clone has at least ten counts. The chain links TRBV2 to TRBJ1-1; D unclear. This CDR3 region has 13 residues. Trimming removed 4 bases from V and 8 bases from J, with 14 bases in between. The V gene's germline CDR1 is SNHLY and CDR2 FYNNEI. The CDR3: CASSVEAVSEAFF. The CDR3 nucleotides read TGTGCCAGCAGTGTCGAGGCTGTCAGCGAAGCTTTCTTT. Drawing the rest from reference TRBV2 and TRBJ1-1, the complete variable domain is EPEVTQTPSHQVTQMGQEVILRCVPISNHLYFYWYRQILGQKVEFLVSFYNNEISEKSEIFDDQFSVERPDGSNFTLKIRSTKLEDSAMYFCASSVEAVSEAFFGQGTRLTVV.

The J gene is TRBJ1-2, the V gene TRBV2; 9 bases map to TRBD1. The junction had 6 bases not matched to a gene; V was cut back by 5 bases and J by 5 bases. The CDR3 runs 14 residues. Per the germline V gene, CDR1 is SNHLY and CDR2 is FYNNEI. CDR3 protein: CASSRTGEGYGYTF. The CDR3 DNA follows: TGTGCCAGCAGTCGGACAGGGGAGGGATATGGCTACACCTTC.

As to this clone: Germline and junction disagree at one end, which may indicate a read error. The chain combines TRBV9 with TRBJ2-1; TRBD2 aligns across 9 bases. The CDR3 length is 12 residues. Germline values: CDR1 SGDLS, CDR2 YYNGEE. CDR3 nucleotide sequence: TGTGCCAGCAGCCCTACCGGGACTAGCCTAATCTTC. Translating gives CASSPTGTSLIF. Using reference TRBV9 and TRBJ2-1 for the parts outside the CDR3, the full variable domain is DSGVTQTPKHLITATGQRVTLRCSPRSGDLSVYWYQQSLDQGLQFLIQYYNGEERAKGNILERFSAQQFPDLHSELNLSSLELGDSALYFCASSPTGTSLIFGPGTRLTVL.

The V call is TRBV6-5, the J call TRBJ2-7, with 9 bases that match TRBD2. The length of the CDR3 is 15 residues. Germline V gene lookup returns CDR1 MNHEY and CDR2 SVGAGI. Trimming cost V 10 bases and J 3 bases; bases outside gene matches: 13. Written as DNA, the CDR3 is TGTGCCACCGCTTTCATGCTAGCGGGATACTACGAGCAGTACTTC. Amino acid sequence: CATAFMLAGYYEQYF.

The V and J genes are TRBV5-8 and TRBJ1-5; 7 bases agree with TRBD1. V shed 4 bases, J shed 0 bases, and the junction held 4 bases outside the gene matches. The CDR3 consists of 15 residues. Germline V CDR1 and CDR2: SGHTS, YDEGEE. This CDR3 reads CASSTGQISNQPQHF. The CDR3 DNA reads TGTGCCAGCAGCACGGGACAGATTAGCAATCAGCCCCAGCATTTT.

This clone was counted a single time. The chain combines TRBV11-2 with TRBJ2-7; D uncertain. Germline V CDR1 and CDR2: SGHAT, FQNNGV. This CDR3 has 12 amino acids. Trimming pared 4 bases from V and 0 bases from J, leaving 4 bases between. CDR3 sequence: CASSSVSYEQYF. In DNA form, the CDR3 reads TGTGCCAGCAGCTCAGTCTCCTACGAGCAGTACTTC.

This clone appeared a few times. The chain carries TRBV4-1 and TRBJ2-2; the match to TRBD1 covers 8 bases. The CDR3 consists of 15 residues. The ends lost 1 base at V and 4 bases at J; junction bases unmatched: 2. Germline assignment: CDR1 MGHRA and CDR2 YSYEKL. The DNA of the CDR3 is TGCGCCAGCAGCCAAGGGACAGGGTCCACCGGGGAGCTGTTTTTT. This encodes CASSQGTGSTGELFF.

J is TRBJ2-2 and V is TRBV28; 8 nucleotides align to TRBD1. The germline CDR1 and CDR2 sequences are MDHEN and SYDVKM. Germline trimming cut 5 bases from V and 4 bases from J; bases unmatched to any gene: 12. The CDR3 is 17 residues long. The CDR3: CASSRRPGQVTTGELFF. In nucleotides, the CDR3 is TGTGCCAGCAGTCGACGGCCGGGACAGGTGACCACCGGGGAGCTGTTTTTT.

This chain links TRBV24-1 with TRBJ2-5; 11 bases line up with TRBD2. The junction had 7 bases not matched to a gene; V was cut back by 7 bases and J by 7 bases. The CDR3 covers 14 residues. The germline gives CDR1 KGHDR, CDR2 SFDVKD. The CDR3 here is CATSSLAGEGTQYF. The CDR3 coding sequence is TGTGCCACCAGCTCACTAGCGGGAGAAGGGACCCAGTACTTC.

V and J are TRBV7-2 and TRBJ1-1, with 7 bases aligning to TRBD1. Germline V CDR1 and CDR2: SGHTA, FQGNSA. This CDR3 is 16 amino acids long. V lost 6 bases to trimming and J lost 1 base; unmatched junction nucleotides: 11. The CDR3 DNA reads as TGTGCCAGCAGTTCGCGCCCACAGGGGACGAACACTGAAGCTTTCTTT. Its protein product is CASSSRPQGTNTEAFF. The full variable domain, its missing parts supplied by reference TRBV7-2 and TRBJ1-1, is GAGVSQSPSNKVTEKGKDVELRCDPISGHTALYWYRQSLGQGLEFLIYFQGNSAPDKSGLPSDRFSAERTGGSVSTLTIQRTQQEDSAVYLCASSSRPQGTNTEAFFGQGTRLTVV.

V and J are TRBV9 and TRBJ2-1; 10 bases map to TRBD2. CDR1 is SGDLS, CDR2 YYNGEE, per germline. The J segment lost 9 bases and the V segment lost 1 base, leaving 10 bases of the junction unmatched. The CDR3 consists of 16 residues. The CDR3 is CASSVQSSGSGAEQFF. The CDR3 DNA sequence: TGTGCCAGCAGCGTACAGTCTAGCGGGAGTGGGGCTGAGCAGTTCTTC. The complete variable domain, with remaining parts taken from reference TRBV9 and TRBJ2-1, reads DSGVTQTPKHLITATGQRVTLRCSPRSGDLSVYWYQQSLDQGLQFLIQYYNGEERAKGNILERFSAQQFPDLHSELNLSSLELGDSALYFCASSVQSSGSGAEQFFGPGTRLTVL.

The genes are TRBV19 and TRBJ2-6, with D maybe TRBD1 (6 bases). V shed 4 bases and J shed 1 base, with 8 bases lying between them. This CDR3 region has 15 residues. Germline assignment: CDR1 LNHDA and CDR2 SQIVND (reference sequence). The CDR3 here is CASSTQGSGANVLTF. The CDR3 region has the DNA TGTGCCAGTAGTACCCAGGGGTCTGGGGCCAACGTCCTGACTTTC.

This clone has more than one count but fewer than ten. The chain joins TRBV28 to TRBJ1-6; the match to TRBD1 covers 10 bases. Germline lookup yields CDR1 MDHEN and CDR2 SYDVKM. V was pared by 4 bases and J by 9 bases, with 9 bases of the junction left unmatched. CDR3 length: 16 residues. For the CDR3, the DNA is TGTGCCAGCAGTTATAGAGACAGGGGGCTTGGTTCACCCCTCCACTTT. Its translation is CASSYRDRGLGSPLHF.

The sample holds one count of this clone. The rearrangement links TRBV10-2 to TRBJ1-5; 7 nucleotides match TRBD1. The CDR3 is made up of 14 amino acids. The ends lost 10 bases at V and 0 bases at J; junction bases unmatched: 6. Germline lookup yields CDR1 WSHSY and CDR2 SAAADI. CDR3 sequence reads: CATSDRNSNQPQHF. DNA for the CDR3: TGCGCCACCTCGGACAGGAATAGCAATCAGCCCCAGCATTTT.

CDR3 residues: CASSQEPGLGSEKLFF. The CDR3 nucleotides are TGCGCCAGCAGCCAAGAACCAGGCCTCGGATCTGAAAAACTGTTTTTT. The chain combines TRBV4-1 with TRBJ1-4; no firm D call. Between the trimmed V and J ends, which lost 0 bases and 7 bases, there was a span of 15 bases. The CDR3 length is 16 residues. Germline V gives CDR1 MGHRA, CDR2 YSYEKL.

The CDR3 nucleotides read TGTGCCAGCAGTATGACAGGGAGAGGTGAAAAACTGTTTTTT. Translation: CASSMTGRGEKLFF. The chain uses TRBV6-5 and TRBJ1-4, with 7 nucleotides matching TRBD1. The V gene end was trimmed by 5 bases and the J gene end by 7 bases; junction bases not matched to a gene: 7. Germline CDR1 reads MNHEY; CDR2 reads SVGAGI. The CDR3 consists of 14 residues.